This T cell receptor (beta chain) appears in the sequencing data of a study of T-cell reconstitution after alpha-beta-depleted transplantation in children. Notes on the study in general: Where alpha-beta T cells came from about two months after transplant was reportedly several hundred expanded graft clones.

Unique molecular identifiers were incorporated when the TCRbeta library was constructed. TCRdb re-called the PCR reads through MiXCR, storing one row per CDR3 protein. The sample shows hundreds of thousands of distinct CDR3 sequences, approximately 15% of them seen only once. This clonotype has a handful of counts. Its target is unknown. The V gene's germline CDR1 is SGHTA and CDR2 FQGTGA. The CDR3 consists of 14 residues. Trimming removed 4 bases from V and 5 bases from J, with 14 bases in between. Sequenced material: PBMCs, mostly from graft donor cells, taken 360 days after TCRalphabeta/CD19-depleted stem cell transplant. This TCR came from a male patient between 2 and 10 years old who had a stem cell transplant for acute lymphoblastic leukemia, so the T cells may come from the graft donor. The chain has TRBV7-3 and TRBJ2-5; no firm D call. The chain's CDR3 is CASSYSSSAETQYF. The CDR3, as DNA: TGTGCCAGCAGCTATTCATCCTCAGCGGAGACCCAGTACTTC.